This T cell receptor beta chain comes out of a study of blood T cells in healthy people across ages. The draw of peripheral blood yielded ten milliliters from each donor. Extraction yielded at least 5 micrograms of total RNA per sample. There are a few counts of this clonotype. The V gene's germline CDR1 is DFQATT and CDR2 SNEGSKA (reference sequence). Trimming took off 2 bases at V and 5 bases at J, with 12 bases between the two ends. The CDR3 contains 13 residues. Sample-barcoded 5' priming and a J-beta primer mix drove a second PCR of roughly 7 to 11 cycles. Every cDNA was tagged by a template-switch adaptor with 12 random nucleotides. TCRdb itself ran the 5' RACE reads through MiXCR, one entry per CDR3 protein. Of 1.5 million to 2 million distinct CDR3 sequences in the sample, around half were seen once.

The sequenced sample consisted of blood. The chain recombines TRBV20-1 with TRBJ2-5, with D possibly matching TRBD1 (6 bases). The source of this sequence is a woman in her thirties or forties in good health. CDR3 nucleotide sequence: TGCAGTGCTAGACCTGACAGGTGGGAGACCCAGTACTTC. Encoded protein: CSARPDRWETQYF.